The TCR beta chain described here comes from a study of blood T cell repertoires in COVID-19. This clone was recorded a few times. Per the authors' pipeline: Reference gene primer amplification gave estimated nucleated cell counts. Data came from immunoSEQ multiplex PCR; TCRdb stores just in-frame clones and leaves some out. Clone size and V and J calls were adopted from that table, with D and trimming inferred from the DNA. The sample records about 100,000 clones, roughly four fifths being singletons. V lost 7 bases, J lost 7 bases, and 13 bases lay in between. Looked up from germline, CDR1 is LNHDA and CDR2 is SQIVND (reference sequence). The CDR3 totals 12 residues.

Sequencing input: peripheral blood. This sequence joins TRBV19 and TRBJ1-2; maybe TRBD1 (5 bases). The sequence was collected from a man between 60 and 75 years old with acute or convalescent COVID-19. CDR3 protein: CASMRLGLGYTF. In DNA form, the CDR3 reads TGTGCCAGTATGAGGTTGGGACTTGGCTACACCTTC.